Listed below are T cell receptor beta chains from one sample, sequenced in a study of cytomegalovirus exposure and HLA in healthy donors. Only in-frame clones appear in the TCRdb table, and some are missing; sequencing was by immunoSEQ multiplex PCR. The sample holds 150,000 to 200,000 clones; around nine tenths are singletons and the top ten take roughly 1.7%. Sequenced: PBMCs. The receptor source for this set is a woman aged 18 to 35 in good health and CMV-seronegative. CDR3s include the opening cysteine and the closing phenylalanine or tryptophan. The order of the fields is V gene, D gene, J gene, clone size, CDR3 protein, CDR3 DNA. A D gene is named only where the DNA matches it firmly. Part of the rows lack a size; the others show once, few, many or a class for expanded clones.

>TRBV2|TRBD1|TRBJ1-5|-
CASSGDSSNQPQHF
TGTGCCAGCAGTGGGGACAGTTCCAATCAGCCCCAGCATTTT
>TRBV4-1|TRBD2|TRBJ2-1|-
CASSTREAASGSSYNEQFF
TGCGCCAGCAGTACAAGAGAGGCCGCTAGCGGGAGCTCCTACAATGAGCAGTTCTTC
>TRBV6-1|TRBD1|TRBJ1-5|-
CASSDFGTVRHQPQHF
TGTGCCAGCAGTGACTTCGGGACAGTGAGACATCAGCCCCAGCATTTT
>TRBV9|-|TRBJ1-2|-
CASSQEGRSASRDGYTF
TGTGCCAGCAGTCAAGAGGGGAGGTCGGCGTCTAGGGATGGCTACACCTTC
>TRBV5-1|TRBD1|TRBJ2-7|-
CASMGQGADNEQYF
TGCGCCAGCATGGGACAGGGGGCGGACAACGAGCAGTACTTC
>TRBV2|-|TRBJ1-2|-
CASSPDSPNYGYTF
TGTGCCAGCAGTCCGGACAGTCCGAACTATGGCTACACCTTC
>TRBV5-4|TRBD2|TRBJ2-1|-
CASSLTFSGRAYNEQFF
TGTGCCAGCAGCTTGACCTTTAGCGGGAGGGCGTACAATGAGCAGTTCTTC
>TRBV4-1|-|TRBJ2-1|few
CASSHGGALYNEQFF
TGCGCCAGCAGCCACGGCGGGGCCCTTTACAATGAGCAGTTCTTC
>TRBV19|-|TRBJ1-1|-
CASSIPSRSRQPQKNTEAFF
TGTGCCAGTAGTATTCCCTCTCGGTCTCGCCAACCACAGAAGAACACTGAAGCTTTCTTT
>TRBV10-3|-|TRBJ1-1|-
CAISERGVDTEAFF
TGTGCCATCAGTGAGAGGGGCGTGGACACTGAAGCTTTCTTT
>TRBV29-1|TRBD1|TRBJ2-1|-
CSVEGQGPYNEQFF
TGCAGCGTTGAAGGACAGGGACCCTACAATGAGCAGTTCTTC
>TRBV11-2|-|TRBJ2-5|-
CASSYRGLHQETQYF
TGTGCCAGCAGCTACCGGGGACTTCACCAAGAGACCCAGTACTTC
>TRBV6-1|-|TRBJ2-5|-
CASLRGLGGWETQYF
TGTGCCAGCCTAAGGGGTCTCGGGGGTTGGGAGACCCAGTACTTC
>TRBV7-9|TRBD2|TRBJ2-1|-
CASSLRDGGRYLYNEQFF
TGTGCCAGCAGCTTAAGGGACGGCGGGAGGTATCTTTACAATGAGCAGTTCTTC
>TRBV4-3|TRBD2|TRBJ2-1|-
CASSQEGPSGNYYNEQFF
TGCGCCAGCAGCCAAGAAGGACCTAGCGGGAATTATTACAATGAGCAGTTCTTC
>TRBV28|-|TRBJ2-2|-
CASRPRSLSSRGAGGELFF
TGTGCCAGCAGACCCCGGTCCTTATCTTCTCGGGGGGCAGGAGGGGAGCTGTTTTTT
>TRBV2|-|TRBJ1-2|-
CASSGLQTSNYGYTF
TGTGCCAGCAGTGGCCTACAGACCTCTAACTATGGCTACACCTTC
>TRBV7-3|TRBD1|TRBJ1-2|-
CASSLSSTGVGYTF
TGTGCCAGCAGCTTGTCGTCGACAGGGGTCGGCTACACCTTC
>TRBV7-7|TRBD1|TRBJ2-2|-
CASSLGAGTGDGGELFF
TGTGCTAGCAGCTTAGGGGCCGGGACAGGTGACGGCGGGGAGCTGTTTTTT
>TRBV5-4|TRBD2|TRBJ2-5|few
CASSAGGVQETQYF
TGTGCCAGCAGCGCGGGAGGAGTTCAAGAGACCCAGTACTTC
>TRBV6-1|-|TRBJ1-4|-
CASSDRGATNEKLFF
TGTGCCAGCAGTGACAGGGGAGCAACTAATGAAAAACTGTTTTTT
>TRBV6-1|TRBD1|TRBJ1-5|once
CASVQGGGQPQHF
TGTGCCAGTGTACAGGGGGGAGGTCAGCCCCAGCATTTT
>TRBV10-3|TRBD1|TRBJ1-5|-
CAIRETGNNQPQHF
TGTGCCATCAGGGAGACAGGGAATAATCAGCCCCAGCATTTT
>TRBV28|-|TRBJ1-4|once
CASRVGGNEKLFF
TGTGCCAGCCGAGTAGGGGGAAATGAAAAACTGTTTTTT
>TRBV29-1|-|TRBJ2-3|few
CSVERGQGWDTQYF
TGCAGCGTTGAAAGGGGCCAGGGGTGGGATACGCAGTATTTT
>TRBV30|-|TRBJ2-1|-
CAWSVFEQRLFF
TGTGCCTGGAGTGTTTTCGAACAAAGACTGTTCTTC
>TRBV29-1|-|TRBJ1-1|-
CSVRSGLFTEAFF
TGCAGCGTACGCTCGGGTTTATTCACTGAAGCTTTCTTT
>TRBV30|-|TRBJ2-7|few
CAWTTGLNDEQYF
TGTGCCTGGACAACAGGGCTGAACGACGAGCAGTACTTC
>TRBV4-1|-|TRBJ1-5|-
CASSQKREGKNQPQHF
TGCGCCAGCAGCCAAAAGAGGGAGGGGAAGAATCAGCCCCAGCATTTT
>TRBV4-1|-|TRBJ2-1|-
CASSQGPQDRAYNEQFF
TGCGCCAGCAGCCAAGGACCTCAGGACAGAGCCTACAATGAGCAGTTCTTC
>TRBV7-9|TRBD2|TRBJ2-2|-
CASSPPGGTTGELFF
TGTGCCAGCAGCCCCCCCGGGGGGACCACCGGGGAGCTGTTTTTT
>TRBV5-1|TRBD2|TRBJ2-1|few
CASSLGSSGRRVSYNEQFF
TGCGCCAGCAGCTTGGGTTCTAGCGGGAGGAGGGTCTCCTACAATGAGCAGTTCTTC
>TRBV28|-|TRBJ1-2|once
CASSLSSLQAGGYTF
TGTGCCAGCAGTTTATCCTCACTCCAGGCTGGGGGCTACACCTTC
>TRBV6-5|TRBD1|TRBJ1-5|-
CASSRTGPNQPQHF
TGTGCCAGCAGTCGGACAGGGCCCAATCAGCCCCAGCATTTT
>TRBV7-9|-|TRBJ2-2|-
CASNGNSWELFF
TGTGCCAGCAACGGGAATAGTTGGGAGCTGTTTTTT
>TRBV19|TRBD1|TRBJ2-7|-
CASSTGTGTYEQYF
TGTGCCAGTAGCACCGGGACAGGGACCTACGAGCAGTACTTC
>TRBV10-3|TRBD1|TRBJ1-1|-
CAITRDRVGVSGTEAFF
TGTGCCATCACGCGGGACAGGGTAGGGGTCTCTGGCACTGAAGCTTTCTTT
>TRBV18|TRBD1|TRBJ2-7|-
CASSPSEDRGYEQYF
TGTGCCAGCTCACCGAGTGAGGACAGGGGCTACGAGCAGTACTTC
>TRBV6-1|-|TRBJ1-5|-
CASSDAFLTGFSNQPQHF
TGTGCCAGCAGTGACGCCTTCTTAACAGGGTTTAGCAATCAGCCCCAGCATTTT
>TRBV7-2|-|TRBJ1-2|-
CASSLDTDYGYTF
TGTGCCAGCAGCTTAGATACAGACTATGGCTACACCTTC
>TRBV5-1|TRBD2|TRBJ2-5|-
CASSLKLAGGETQYF
TGCGCCAGCAGCTTGAAACTAGCGGGGGGAGAGACCCAGTACTTC